The 14 T cell receptor beta chains below come from one sample, sequenced in a study of T cell responses to AZD1222 COVID-19 vaccine. Here immunoSEQ multiplex PCR was the method, and the copy in TCRdb shows in-frame clones only, minus some. The repertoire consists of around 140,000 clones, with approximately 90% occurring once and the leading ten covering around 3.8%. Sequencing was performed on peripheral blood, taken on day 0 of AZD1222 vaccination. Receptor source: an adult in good health.

This chain uses TRBV11-2 with TRBJ2-5, with 12 positions matching TRBD1. The junction had 5 bases not matched to a gene; V was cut back by 6 bases and J by 6 bases. The CDR3 is 14 amino acids. Germline CDR1 SGHAT, CDR2 FQNNGV. The CDR3 DNA reads as TGTGCCAGCAGGAGGGGACAGGGGGCGCAGACCCAGTACTTC. Encoded protein: CASRRGQGAQTQYF.

The chain uses TRBV29-1 and TRBJ1-1, with TRBD1 matching over 7 bases. V shed 4 bases, J shed 1 base, and the junction held 6 bases outside the gene matches. The CDR3 is 14 amino acids. Per the germline V gene, CDR1 is SQVTM and CDR2 is ANQGSEA. The CDR3 nucleotides are TGCAGCGTTGTAACAGGGGCTGGGAACACTGAAGCTTTCTTT. Translating gives CSVVTGAGNTEAFF.

This chain links TRBV9 with TRBJ2-5; 9 bases map to TRBD2. CDR1 SGDLS and CDR2 YYNGEE come from the germline V gene. The J segment lost 5 bases and the V segment lost 0 bases, leaving 5 bases of the junction unmatched. The CDR3 loop spans 15 amino acids. The CDR3 region is CASSVGLAVGETQYF. The CDR3 DNA is TGTGCCAGCAGCGTAGGACTAGCGGTGGGGGAGACCCAGTACTTC. Looking up the rest from reference TRBV9 and TRBJ2-5 gives the full variable domain: DSGVTQTPKHLITATGQRVTLRCSPRSGDLSVYWYQQSLDQGLQFLIQYYNGEERAKGNILERFSAQQFPDLHSELNLSSLELGDSALYFCASSVGLAVGETQYFGPGTRLLVL.

This clone is a singleton in its sample. The chain is built from TRBV30 and TRBJ1-1; TRBD1 might be the D (5 bases). The CDR3 extends over 12 amino acids. Germline values: CDR1 GTSNPN, CDR2 SVGIG (reference sequence). Trimming stripped 0 bases from V and 8 bases from J, with 10 bases between. CDR3 in DNA: TGTGCCTGGAGTGTGTCCGGGGCCGAAGCTTTCTTT. This translates into CAWSVSGAEAFF.

V usage is TRBV27 and J usage is TRBJ2-1, with TRBD2 matching over 8 bases. J gave up 6 bases and V 5 bases, and 15 bases lay outside the gene matches. Germline V lookup: CDR1 MNHEY, CDR2 SMNVEV (reference sequence). The CDR3 length is 17 residues. The CDR3 DNA reads TGTGCCAGCAGTACTATTCTAGGTGGACTAGCTGCCAATGAGCAGTTCTTC. Amino acids: CASSTILGGLAANEQFF.

This chain joins TRBV11-1 and TRBJ2-7, with 9 bases identical to TRBD2. The CDR3 is 15 residues long. Losses at the gene ends were 4 bases for V and 3 bases for J; bases not matched to a gene: 7. Germline V gene sequence: CDR1 SGHAT, CDR2 FQDESV (reference sequence). This chain's CDR3 is CASSSGGLAIYEQYF. The CDR3 DNA follows: TGTGCCAGCAGCTCAGGGGGACTAGCAATCTACGAGCAGTACTTC.

The chain couples TRBV15 to TRBJ1-1; D is unresolved. Trimming took 0 bases from V and 0 from J, leaving 8 bases between them. The CDR3 loop spans 15 amino acids. CDR1 LNHNV and CDR2 YYDKDF come from the germline V gene (reference sequence). DNA for the CDR3: TGTGCCACCAGCAGAGAAAGGCAGATGAACACTGAAGCTTTCTTT. This encodes CATSRERQMNTEAFF.

The CDR3 reads CASSQARGGGSEAFF. The CDR3 DNA sequence: TGTGCCAGCAGCCAAGCGAGAGGAGGGGGTTCTGAAGCTTTCTTT. J is TRBJ1-1 and V is TRBV3-1 (or the pseudogene TRBV3-2); possibly TRBD1 for D (6 bases). V was clipped by 1 base and J by 6 bases, with 15 bases between them. The CDR3 consists of 15 residues. Germline lookup yields CDR1 LGHDT and CDR2 YNNKEL (reference sequence).

The table lists this clone with a count of one. V is TRBV5-4 and J is TRBJ2-2; D is possibly TRBD1 or TRBD2 (6 bases each). Deletions cut 0 bases from V and 4 bases from J, with 10 bases between. This CDR3 spans 15 amino acids. Looked up from germline, CDR1 is SGHNT and CDR2 is YYREEE (reference sequence). The CDR3 DNA reads TGTGCCAGCAGCTTGGGAGGGGGGAGCACCGGGGAGCTGTTTTTT. Translating gives CASSLGGGSTGELFF.

V is TRBV6-1 and J is TRBJ1-5; 10 bases are a match to TRBD1. CDR3 length: 14 residues. Looked up from germline, CDR1 is MNHNS and CDR2 is SASEGT. V was clipped by 8 bases and J by 1 base; unmatched bases: 2. CDR3 region: CASEDRGSNQPQHF. For the CDR3, the DNA is TGTGCCAGCGAGGACAGGGGGAGCAATCAGCCCCAGCATTTT.

V usage is TRBV7-2 and J usage is TRBJ1-3; D is possibly TRBD1 (5 bases). Trimming took 5 bases from V and 0 from J, leaving 11 bases between them. The CDR3 covers 15 residues. CDR1 SGHTA and CDR2 FQGNSA come from the germline V gene. In nucleotides, the CDR3 is TGTGCCAGCAGCAAAACAGGATACTCTGGAAACACCATATATTTT. This encodes CASSKTGYSGNTIYF.

The chain carries TRBV28 and TRBJ2-2, with a tentative D call TRBD2 (5 bases). Germline loops: CDR1 MDHEN, CDR2 SYDVKM. V lost 4 bases and J 1 base, leaving 10 bases between the germline ends. The CDR3 is 15 residues long. Here the CDR3 DNA reads TGTGCCAGCAGTTCAACCCGGGGGAACACCGGGGAGCTGTTTTTT. Translating it yields CASSSTRGNTGELFF. The full variable domain, with the rest looked up from reference TRBV28 and TRBJ2-2, is DVKVTQSSRYLVKRTGEKVFLECVQDMDHENMFWYRQDPGLGLRLIYFSYDVKMKEKGDIPEGYSVSREKKERFSLILESASTNQTSMYLCASSSTRGNTGELFFGEGSRLTVL.

This clone has a handful of counts. The chain couples TRBV27 to TRBJ1-5, with a weak D call TRBD1 (5 bases). Trimming shortened V by 6 bases and J by 1 base, and 19 bases separated the two germline ends. CDR1 is MNHEY and CDR2 is SMNVEV in the germline V gene (reference sequence). The CDR3 runs 17 residues. The CDR3 spells CASSPFGGTRSNQPQHF. CDR3 sequence (DNA): TGTGCCAGCAGCCCATTCGGGGGGACGAGAAGCAATCAGCCCCAGCATTTT.

This chain joins TRBV4-2 and TRBJ1-1; D might be TRBD1 (5 bases). The CDR3 is 12 amino acids. Germline-derived CDR1 and CDR2 are LGHNA and YNFKEQ. V lost 1 base, J lost 5 bases, and 5 bases lay in between. CDR3 amino acids: CASSQGQTEAFF. The CDR3 nucleotides read TGTGCCAGCAGCCAAGGACAGACTGAAGCTTTCTTT.